This TCR beta chain was found in a study of control samples from healthy donors and cancer patients. Generated by immunoSEQ multiplex PCR, the TCRdb table keeps only in-frame clones and is missing some. The data hold tens of thousands of clones, with approximately 87% observed a single time. This clone was picked up a small number of times. Trimming removed 0 bases from V and 2 bases from J, with 10 bases in between. The CDR3 contains 15 residues. CDR1 is LGHNA and CDR2 is YSLEER in the germline V gene. The sequence derives from a man aged 60-69 years in good health. This chain connects TRBV4-3 to TRBJ2-5; D is tentatively TRBD1 or TRBD2 (6 bases each). Source material: blood. In DNA form, the CDR3 reads TGCGCCAGCAGCCAAGAAGGGGGGCCTCAAGAGACCCAGTACTTC. Protein: CASSQEGGPQETQYF.